A single sample is the source of the 23 T cell receptor beta chains below, sequenced in a study of blood T cell repertoires in COVID-19. The protocol was immunoSEQ multiplex PCR, while the TCRdb copy is restricted to in-frame clones and leaves out a portion. The sample has 56,000 or so clones, around 90% seen once. Sequences were obtained from peripheral blood. Receptors were obtained from a woman older than 75 with active COVID-19.

The rearrangement links TRBV2 to TRBJ1-5, with 7 bases matching TRBD1. Germline CDR1 and CDR2: SNHLY and FYNNEI. The V and J ends lost 8 bases and 2 bases, in that order; junction bases with no gene match: 3. The CDR3 is made up of 13 amino acids. For the CDR3, the DNA is TGTGCCAGCTGTGGGACAGGCAATCAGCCCCAGCATTTT. Protein sequence: CASCGTGNQPQHF.

This clone occurred once. The V call is TRBV28, the J call TRBJ1-1; the match to TRBD1 covers 9 bases. The CDR3 has 11 residues. The V gene's germline CDR1 is MDHEN and CDR2 SYDVKM. J lost 10 bases, V lost 10 bases, and 7 bases had no gene match. The CDR3 DNA reads as TGTGCCACCCTAACAGGGGGCCGAGCTTTCTTT. Translating it yields CATLTGGRAFF.

V gene TRBV3-1 (or the pseudogene TRBV3-2) combines with J gene TRBJ1-3, with D maybe TRBD1 (5 bases). The CDR3 covers 16 residues. Trimming removed 0 bases at V and 0 bases at J, with 9 bases between. The germline V gene has CDR1 LGHDT and CDR2 YNNKEL (reference sequence). In DNA, the CDR3 is TGTGCCAGCAGCCAAGATTGGGGCATCTCTGGAAACACCATATATTTT. It yields the protein CASSQDWGISGNTIYF.

The V and J genes are TRBV28 and TRBJ2-7; 7 nucleotides match TRBD2. This CDR3 has 14 residues. Germline V lookup: CDR1 MDHEN, CDR2 SYDVKM. Trimming took 6 bases from V and 3 from J; bases not matched to a gene: 8. The CDR3 sequence: CASSPQRGNYEQYF. The CDR3 DNA sequence: TGTGCCAGCAGCCCCCAGCGGGGAAACTACGAGCAGTACTTC.

CDR3 sequence (DNA): TGTGCCAGCAGCTTAGGAGGGCCTTTTGTCGAGCAGTACTTC. Translation: CASSLGGPFVEQYF. V is TRBV5-6 and J is TRBJ2-7, with a weak D call TRBD2 (6 bases). Germline CDR1 SGHDT, CDR2 YYEEEE. The CDR3 runs to 14 residues. V was cut by 2 bases and J by 6 bases, with 15 bases left in between.

The chain links TRBV5-4 to TRBJ1-1; D may be TRBD1 (6 bases). This CDR3 is built from 13 residues. With 0 bases removed from V and 5 bases from J, the gap between germline ends came to 8 bases. The germline V gene has CDR1 SGHNT and CDR2 YYREEE (reference sequence). The CDR3 reads CASSLDRETEAFF. Written as DNA, the CDR3 is TGTGCCAGCAGCTTGGACAGGGAGACTGAAGCTTTCTTT.

This chain joins TRBV19 and TRBJ2-7; 7 nucleotides line up with TRBD2. The trim removed 3 bases at V and 2 bases at J, leaving 7 bases unmatched. Germline CDR1 reads LNHDA; CDR2 reads SQIVND (reference sequence). This CDR3 region has 15 residues. In nucleotides, the CDR3 is TGTGCCAGTAGTATTATGGCTAGCGGAACCTACGAGCAGTACTTC. Amino acids: CASSIMASGTYEQYF.

The chain uses TRBV10-3 and TRBJ2-1; 9 nucleotides align to TRBD2. Germline V gives CDR1 ENHRY, CDR2 SYGVKD. CDR3 length: 16 residues. The junction had 8 bases not matched to a gene; V was cut back by 0 bases and J by 8 bases. The CDR3 coding sequence is TGTGCCATCAGTGAGTCGACTCGGGCTAGCGGGGATGAGCAGTTCTTC. Its translation: CAISESTRASGDEQFF.

This chain links TRBV2 with TRBJ2-2; 8 bases agree with TRBD1. The CDR3 is 13 residues long. Germline CDR1 and CDR2: SNHLY and FYNNEI. Trimming at V came to 6 bases and at J to 13 bases, leaving 10 bases not matched to a gene. For the CDR3, the DNA is TGTGCCAGCAGAGCCGGGACAGGAGGAGTGCTGTTTTTT. This translates into CASRAGTGGVLFF.

V is TRBV10-3 and J is TRBJ2-7; TRBD2 is a possible D gene (6 bases). Germline V gives CDR1 ENHRY, CDR2 SYGVKD. Between the trimmed V and J ends, which lost 2 bases and 2 bases, there was a span of 13 bases. The length of the CDR3 is 15 residues. The CDR3 loop reads CAISEKGSGAYEQYF. The CDR3, as DNA: TGTGCCATCAGTGAGAAAGGCTCGGGGGCCTACGAGCAGTACTTC.

The chain carries TRBV4-3 and TRBJ1-2; TRBD1 might be the D (6 bases). Trimming left V 0 bases short and J 6 bases short, with 14 bases between. Germline lookup yields CDR1 LGHNA and CDR2 YSLEER. This CDR3 has 15 residues. The CDR3 DNA follows: TGCGCCAGCAGCCAAGATGCATCAGGGGCGGATGGCTACACCTTC. Its protein is CASSQDASGADGYTF.

This clone showed up just once. The V call is TRBV9, the J call TRBJ2-1; possibly TRBD1 for D (6 bases). The V end was cut by 4 bases, the J end by 0 bases, with 11 bases between. The CDR3 contains 15 residues. Germline V CDR1 and CDR2: SGDLS, YYNGEE. The CDR3 sequence: CASSKDSSSYNEQFF. CDR3 nucleotides: TGTGCCAGCAGCAAGGACAGTAGCTCCTACAATGAGCAGTTCTTC.

V usage is TRBV19 and J usage is TRBJ1-2, with 11 positions matching TRBD1. This CDR3 has 15 amino acids. V shed 4 bases and J 6 bases; nucleotides not matched to a gene: 7. Germline V lookup: CDR1 LNHDA, CDR2 SQIVND (reference sequence). The CDR3 loop reads CASSTGQGALDGYTF. The CDR3 bases are TGTGCCAGTAGTACCGGACAGGGGGCTTTGGATGGCTACACCTTC.

CDR3 sequence: CASSIYTDYGYTF. CDR3 nucleotides: TGTGCCAGTAGTATCTATACAGACTATGGCTACACCTTC. The rearrangement links TRBV19 to TRBJ1-2, with unresolved D. Looked up from germline, CDR1 is LNHDA and CDR2 is SQIVND (reference sequence). The V and J ends lost 3 bases and 3 bases respectively, with 8 bases between them. The CDR3 sequence is 13 residues long. Full variable domain (missing parts from reference TRBV19 and TRBJ1-2): DGGITQSPKYLFRKEGQNVTLSCEQNLNHDAMYWYRQDPGQGLRLIYYSQIVNDFQKGDIAEGYSVSREKKESFPLTVTSAQKNPTAFYLCASSIYTDYGYTFGSGTRLTVV.

The chain joins TRBV24-1 to TRBJ2-3; D is ambiguous. Germline assignment: CDR1 KGHDR and CDR2 SFDVKD. V lost 6 bases to trimming and J lost 5 bases, with 11 bases between them. This CDR3 region has 13 residues. The CDR3 region has the DNA TGTGCCACCAGTTCACTCGTCGGAGATACGCAGTATTTT. Translated: CATSSLVGDTQYF.

This chain connects TRBV27 to TRBJ1-3, with TRBD1 as a possible D gene (5 bases). The V end was cut by 2 bases, the J end by 1 base, with 21 bases between. In germline, CDR1 is MNHEY, CDR2 SMNVEV (reference sequence). There are 19 residues in the CDR3. CDR3 in amino acids: CASSLIPPPGYMSGNTIYF. CDR3 DNA: TGTGCCAGCAGTTTAATTCCACCACCAGGGTATATGTCTGGAAACACCATATATTTT.

The genes are TRBV4-1 and TRBJ2-1; tentatively, D is TRBD2 (5 bases). CDR1 MGHRA and CDR2 YSYEKL come from the germline V gene. Trimming cost V 2 bases and J 4 bases, with 6 bases left between them. The CDR3 length is 13 residues. The CDR3 region has the DNA TGCGCCAGCAGCCAAAGGACTTACAATGAGCAGTTCTTC. It codes for CASSQRTYNEQFF.

The chain has TRBV5-6 and TRBJ2-7, with TRBD2 matching 7 bases. V dropped 4 bases and J dropped 2; count of bases not matched to a gene: 9. Per germline, CDR1 SGHDT and CDR2 YYEEEE. This CDR3 is 15 amino acids long. Written as DNA, the CDR3 is TGTGCCAGCAGCCATCTTTATGGGGGGGCCTACGAGCAGTACTTC. This codes for CASSHLYGGAYEQYF.

J is TRBJ2-2 and V is TRBV5-4; 11 bases line up with TRBD2. This CDR3 is 16 amino acids long. Germline V lookup: CDR1 SGHNT, CDR2 YYREEE (reference sequence). J was trimmed by 0 bases and V by 2 bases; bases with no gene match: 0. The CDR3: CASSLLAGANTGELFF. CDR3 bases: TGTGCCAGCAGCTTACTAGCGGGGGCGAACACCGGGGAGCTGTTTTTT.

V and J are TRBV5-1 and TRBJ1-2, with 10 bases aligning to TRBD1. From germline, CDR1 is SGHRS and CDR2 YFSETQ. V lost 4 bases to trimming and J lost 4 bases; unmatched junction nucleotides: 10. CDR3 length: 16 residues. The CDR3 protein is CASSPRGTGDAYGYTF. CDR3 sequence (DNA): TGCGCCAGCAGCCCCCGAGGGACAGGGGATGCCTATGGCTACACCTTC.

The rearrangement uses TRBV19 and TRBJ2-3, with TRBD2 identical over 12 bases. In germline, CDR1 is LNHDA, CDR2 SQIVND (reference sequence). The trim removed 5 bases at V and 4 bases at J, leaving 7 bases unmatched. The CDR3 contains 16 residues. The CDR3 sequence is CASSPRLAGVADTQYF. DNA of the CDR3: TGTGCCAGTAGTCCCCGACTAGCGGGGGTGGCAGATACGCAGTATTTT.

The chain has TRBV29-1 and TRBJ2-1; 8 bases fit TRBD2. Germline V gene sequence: CDR1 SQVTM, CDR2 ANQGSEA. CDR3 length: 13 residues. J gave up 9 bases and V 3 bases, and 7 bases lay outside the gene matches. The DNA for the CDR3 is TGCAGCGTTGAGACCCAACGGGGGGGTGAGCAGTTCTTC. This sequence encodes CSVETQRGGEQFF.

The V and J genes are TRBV28 and TRBJ2-1, with TRBD2 identical over 8 bases. V was clipped by 2 bases and J by 10 bases; unmatched bases: 10. From germline, CDR1 is MDHEN and CDR2 SYDVKM. The CDR3 extends over 15 amino acids. The CDR3 reads CASSLPLGGAHEQFF. Written as DNA, the CDR3 is TGTGCCAGCAGTTTACCCCTCGGGGGGGCACACGAGCAGTTCTTC.